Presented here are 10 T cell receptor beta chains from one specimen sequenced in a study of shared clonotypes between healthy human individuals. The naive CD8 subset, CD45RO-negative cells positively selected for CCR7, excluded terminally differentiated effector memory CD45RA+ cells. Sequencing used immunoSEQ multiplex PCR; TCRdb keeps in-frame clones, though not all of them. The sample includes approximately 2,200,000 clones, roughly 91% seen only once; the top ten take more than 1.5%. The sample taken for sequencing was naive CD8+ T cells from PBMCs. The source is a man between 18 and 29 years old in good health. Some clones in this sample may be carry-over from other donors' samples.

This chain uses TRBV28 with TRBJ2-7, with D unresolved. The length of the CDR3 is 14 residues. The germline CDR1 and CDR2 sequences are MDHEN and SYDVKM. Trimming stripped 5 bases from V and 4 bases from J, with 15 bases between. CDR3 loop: CASSPYAPHYEQYF. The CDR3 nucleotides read TGTGCCAGCAGTCCTTATGCCCCCCATTACGAGCAGTACTTC.

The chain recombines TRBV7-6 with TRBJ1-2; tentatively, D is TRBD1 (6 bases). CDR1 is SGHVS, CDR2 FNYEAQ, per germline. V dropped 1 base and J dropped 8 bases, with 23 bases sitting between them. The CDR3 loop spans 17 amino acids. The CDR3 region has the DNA TGTGCCAGCAGCTTAGAGTCTGGGGGCCTTTCGTCTGGAGGCTACACCTTC. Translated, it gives CASSLESGGLSSGGYTF.

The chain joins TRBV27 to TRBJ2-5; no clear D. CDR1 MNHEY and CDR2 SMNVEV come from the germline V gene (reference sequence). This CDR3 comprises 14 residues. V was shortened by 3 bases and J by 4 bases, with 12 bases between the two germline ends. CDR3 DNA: TGTGCCAGCAGTTTTAGGGCAGCAGGAGAGACCCAGTACTTC. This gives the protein CASSFRAAGETQYF.

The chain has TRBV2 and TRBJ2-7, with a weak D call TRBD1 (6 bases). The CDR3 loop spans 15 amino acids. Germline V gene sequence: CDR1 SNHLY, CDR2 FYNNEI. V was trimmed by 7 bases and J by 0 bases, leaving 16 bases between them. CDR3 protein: CASNLGLGGSYEQYF. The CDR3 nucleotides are TGTGCCAGCAATCTCGGGCTAGGGGGCTCCTACGAGCAGTACTTC. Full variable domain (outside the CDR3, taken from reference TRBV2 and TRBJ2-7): EPEVTQTPSHQVTQMGQEVILRCVPISNHLYFYWYRQILGQKVEFLVSFYNNEISEKSEIFDDQFSVERPDGSNFTLKIRSTKLEDSAMYFCASNLGLGGSYEQYFGPGTRLTVT.

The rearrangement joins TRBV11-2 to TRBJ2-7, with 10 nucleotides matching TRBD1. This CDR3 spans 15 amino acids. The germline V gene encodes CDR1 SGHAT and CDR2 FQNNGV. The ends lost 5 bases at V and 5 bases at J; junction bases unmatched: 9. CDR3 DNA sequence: TGTGCCAGCAGCCCGGGGACAGGGGAGTACCACGAGCAGTACTTC. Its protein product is CASSPGTGEYHEQYF.

CDR3 nucleotide sequence: TGTGCCAGCAGCCAAGGACTAGCGGGCTCCTACGAGCAGTACTTC. Translated: CASSQGLAGSYEQYF. V is TRBV11-1 and J is TRBJ2-7; 11 bases match TRBD2. The CDR3 is 15 residues long. CDR1 is SGHAT and CDR2 is FQDESV in the germline V gene (reference sequence). The junction had 3 bases not matched to a gene; V was cut back by 5 bases and J by 0 bases.

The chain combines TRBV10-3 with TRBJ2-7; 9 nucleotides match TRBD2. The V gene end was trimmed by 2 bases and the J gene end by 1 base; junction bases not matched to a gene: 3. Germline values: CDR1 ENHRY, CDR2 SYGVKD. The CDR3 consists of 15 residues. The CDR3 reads CAISEGSGRSYEQYF. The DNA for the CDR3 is TGTGCCATCAGTGAGGGCAGCGGGAGGTCCTACGAGCAGTACTTC.

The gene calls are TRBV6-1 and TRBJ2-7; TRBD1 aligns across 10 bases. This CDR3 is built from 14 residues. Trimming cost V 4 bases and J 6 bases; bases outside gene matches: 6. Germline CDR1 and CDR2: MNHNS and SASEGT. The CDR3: CASSARTGGGEQYF. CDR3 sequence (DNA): TGTGCCAGCAGTGCCCGGACAGGGGGAGGCGAGCAGTACTTC.

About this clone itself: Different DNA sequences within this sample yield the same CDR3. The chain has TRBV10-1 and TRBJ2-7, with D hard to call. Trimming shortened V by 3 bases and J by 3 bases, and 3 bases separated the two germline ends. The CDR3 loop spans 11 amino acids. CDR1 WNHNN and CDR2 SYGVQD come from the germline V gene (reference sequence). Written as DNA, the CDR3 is TGCGCCAGCAGTGACGACTACGAGCAGTACTTC. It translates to CASSDDYEQYF.

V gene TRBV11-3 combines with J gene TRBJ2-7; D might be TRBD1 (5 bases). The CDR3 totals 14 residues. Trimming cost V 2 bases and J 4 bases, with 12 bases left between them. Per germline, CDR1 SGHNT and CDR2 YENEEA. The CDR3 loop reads CASSLRGVGYEQYF. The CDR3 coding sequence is TGTGCCAGCAGCTTAAGGGGCGTAGGTTACGAGCAGTACTTC. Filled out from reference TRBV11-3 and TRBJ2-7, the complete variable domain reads EAGVVQSPRYKIIEKKQPVAFWCNPISGHNTLYWYLQNLGQGPELLIRYENEEAVDDSQLPKDRFSAERLKGVDSTLKIQPAELGDSAVYLCASSLRGVGYEQYFGPGTRLTVT.